This T cell receptor beta chain originates from a study of response to subunit inactivated influenza vaccine. The study, taken as a whole, reports: Authors suggested each seasonal influenza vaccination recruits few new T cells.

Details on this clonotype: Its target is unknown.

The V gene lost 2 bases and the J gene lost 4 bases, with 15 bases spanning the gap. CDR1 is SGHTS, CDR2 YDEGEE, per germline. The CDR3 consists of 16 residues. One entry per CDR3 protein, called by TCRdb with MiXCR from the RT-PCR reads. Of roughly 790,000 distinct CDR3 sequences in the sample, 20% to 25% are singletons; the top ten hold roughly a tenth. Sample: PBMCs from blood, taken more than 4 days after vaccination. V usage is TRBV5-8 and J usage is TRBJ2-2; tentative D call: TRBD1 (6 bases). The TCR was taken from a man in his fifties or sixties who received an inactivated influenza vaccine. CDR3 sequence reads: CASSFRIGGVTGELFF. CDR3 DNA sequence: TGTGCCAGCAGCTTCCGGATAGGGGGAGTCACCGGGGAGCTGTTTTTT.